A selection of T cell receptor beta chains follows, all from one sample in a study of CD8 T cells in ankylosing spondylitis. TCRdb re-analysed the 5' RACE reads in MiXCR, keeping a single row per CDR3 protein. The table records about 130,000 distinct CDR3 sequences, about 7% of them present only once. The sequenced material came from blood, either unsorted or a sorted T cell fraction (not recorded which). The receptors shown here come from a male donor with ankylosing spondylitis or in good health (not recorded which). Both conserved end residues are part of each CDR3. A D gene is named only where the DNA matches it firmly. Rows give clone size only sometimes, using once, few, many, or a class for an expanded clone.

TRBJ1-2	NA	NA	TRBV18	CASSPPGREGYTF	TGTGCCAGCTCACCACCGGGCAGGGAGGGCTACACCTTC
TRBJ1-1	TRBD1	NA	TRBV29-1	CSVVGTGSSTEAFF	TGCAGCGTTGTGGGGACAGGGTCCTCCACTGAAGCTTTCTTT
TRBJ2-3	NA	many	TRBV10-1	CASSELPTRYTDTQYF	TGCGCCAGCAGTGAGTTGCCAACCCGATACACAGATACGCAGTATTTT
TRBJ2-5	TRBD2	many	TRBV20-1	CSARLGLAGETQYF	TGCAGTGCTAGATTGGGACTAGCGGGAGAGACCCAGTACTTC
TRBJ2-1	TRBD2	many	TRBV5-1	CASSLGRGGTNEQFF	TGCGCCAGCAGCTTGGGGCGGGGGGGCACCAATGAGCAGTTCTTC
TRBJ1-3	NA	many	TRBV15	CATSREAPGTGNTIYF	TGTGCCACCAGCAGAGAAGCCCCGGGGACTGGAAACACCATATATTTT
TRBJ2-2	TRBD1	many	TRBV5-1	CASSFQDRGPTGELFF	TGCGCCAGCAGCTTCCAGGACAGGGGGCCAACCGGGGAGCTGTTTTTT
TRBJ1-1	NA	many	TRBV12-3/TRBV12-4	CASITDKTREAFF	TGTGCCAGCATAACTGACAAAACCCGTGAAGCTTTCTTT
TRBJ2-1	TRBD2	many	TRBV5-1	CASSLSPSGSYNEQFF	TGCGCCAGCAGCTTGAGCCCTAGCGGGTCATACAATGAGCAGTTCTTC
TRBJ2-1	NA	many	TRBV7-8	CASSLPGSGRSINEQFF	TGTGCCAGCAGCTTACCGGGATCCGGACGGAGTATCAATGAGCAGTTCTTC